Listed below are T cell receptor beta chains from one sample, sequenced in a study of response to subunit inactivated influenza vaccine. TCRdb reprocessed the RT-PCR reads via MiXCR and lists one record per CDR3 protein. This sample has 550,000 to 600,000 distinct CDR3 sequences, with roughly 12% found just once. Material: PBMCs from blood, obtained on the day of vaccination. The origin of the receptors is a man aged 50 or older who received an inactivated influenza vaccine. Each CDR3 is given with its conserved first and last residue. Each record gives: V gene, J gene, CDR3 length, clone size, D gene, CDR3 protein, CDR3 DNA. D genes are given only for firm matches. A clone size is listed for some rows: how often the clone was seen (once, few, many), or a class if it is expanded.

TRBV24-1	TRBJ2-1	11	-	-	CATSAFDEQFF	TGTGCCACCAGTGCATTCGATGAGCAGTTCTTC
TRBV2	TRBJ2-1	17	-	TRBD2	CASRRGLRAGVNNEQFF	TGTGCCAGCAGACGGGGCCTGCGGGCGGGAGTAAACAATGAGCAGTTCTTC
TRBV29-1	TRBJ1-1	13	-	-	CSVAARMNTEAFF	TGCAGCGTTGCGGCCCGAATGAACACTGAAGCTTTCTTT
TRBV6-2/TRBV6-3	TRBJ2-1	16	-	-	CASSFVGRPPGNEQFF	TGTGCCAGCAGTTTCGTTGGTAGACCTCCTGGCAATGAGCAGTTCTTC
TRBV12-3/TRBV12-4	TRBJ2-7	16	many	TRBD1	CASSPGPDRGAGEQYF	TGTGCCAGCAGCCCCGGACCCGACAGGGGGGCCGGAGAGCAGTACTTC
TRBV18	TRBJ1-1	14	few	TRBD1	CASSPNRGWTEAFF	TGTGCCAGCTCACCAAACAGGGGATGGACTGAAGCTTTCTTT
TRBV7-9	TRBJ2-1	16	many	TRBD1	CASSSPGQGLYNEQFF	TGTGCCAGCAGCTCGCCGGGACAGGGGCTTTACAATGAGCAGTTCTTC
TRBV4-2	TRBJ2-1	16	few	TRBD2	CASSQEGVERGGEQFF	TGTGCCAGCAGCCAAGAAGGGGTGGAGCGGGGCGGTGAGCAGTTCTTC
TRBV2	TRBJ2-2	17	many	TRBD1	CASSEDFGTGGTGELFF	TGTGCCAGCAGTGAGGACTTTGGGACAGGGGGCACCGGGGAGCTGTTTTTT
TRBV5-1	TRBJ2-1	14	-	TRBD1	CASVQGASYNEQFF	TGCGCCAGCGTACAGGGGGCATCTTACAATGAGCAGTTCTTC
TRBV28	TRBJ2-5	15	-	-	CASSLGTVVSETQYF	TGTGCCAGCAGTTTGGGGACGGTAGTTAGTGAGACCCAGTACTTC
TRBV29-1	TRBJ2-3	15	-	TRBD2	CSVVGPSGFTDTQYF	TGCAGCGTTGTGGGGCCTAGCGGTTTCACAGATACGCAGTATTTT
TRBV12-3/TRBV12-4	TRBJ2-5	14	-	-	CASSLLGYQETQYF	TGTGCCAGCAGTTTGTTGGGGTACCAAGAGACCCAGTACTTC
TRBV29-1	TRBJ2-3	14	many	TRBD2	CSVSGLFDPDTQYF	TGCAGCGTTTCGGGACTATTCGACCCAGATACGCAGTATTTT
TRBV20-1	TRBJ2-1	13	-	TRBD2	CSARTSGAREQFF	TGCAGTGCGCGGACTAGCGGAGCGCGTGAGCAGTTCTTC
TRBV7-2	TRBJ2-7	11	-	-	CASSAADEQYF	TGTGCCAGCAGCGCTGCCGACGAGCAGTACTTC
TRBV4-2	TRBJ2-4	16	few	-	CASSTTGDYGSGIQYF	TGTGCCAGCAGCACGACAGGGGACTACGGTTCTGGCATTCAGTACTTC
TRBV12-3/TRBV12-4	TRBJ2-3	17	few	-	CASSNGGVASFTDTQYF	TGTGCCAGCAGTAATGGAGGGGTTGCCTCTTTCACAGATACGCAGTATTTT
TRBV10-3	TRBJ2-2	12	-	-	CAVTGNTGELFF	TGTGCTGTGACAGGGAACACCGGGGAGCTGTTTTTT
TRBV2	TRBJ2-5	13	few	-	CASSDASRETQYF	TGTGCCAGCAGTGACGCGAGCCGCGAGACCCAGTACTTC
TRBV20-1	TRBJ2-3	16	few	TRBD2	CSARDWGGEAPDTQYF	TGCAGTGCTAGAGATTGGGGGGGAGAGGCTCCAGATACGCAGTATTTT
TRBV7-6	TRBJ1-1	13	many	-	CASSSGPIAEAFF	TGTGCCAGCAGCTCGGGACCCATCGCTGAAGCTTTCTTT
TRBV5-1	TRBJ2-7	15	once	TRBD1	CASSWLHRGQGEQYF	TGCGCCAGCAGCTGGCTACACAGGGGGCAGGGCGAGCAGTACTTC
TRBV20-1	TRBJ2-7	17	few	TRBD2	CSARDPWTSGTSYEQYF	TGCAGTGCTAGAGATCCCTGGACTAGCGGGACCTCCTACGAGCAGTACTTC
TRBV5-6	TRBJ2-1	16	-	-	CASSLILSVSYNEQFF	TGTGCCAGCAGCTTGATTTTGTCGGTCTCCTACAATGAGCAGTTCTTC
TRBV20-1	TRBJ2-3	15	many	-	CSARGWGSSTDTQYF	TGCAGTGCTAGAGGCTGGGGGTCTAGCACAGATACGCAGTATTTT
TRBV10-3	TRBJ2-4	13	few	-	CAIRDPAKNIQYF	TGTGCCATCAGAGATCCAGCCAAAAACATTCAGTACTTC
TRBV5-1	TRBJ2-5	15	few	-	CASSLVGAEEETQYF	TGCGCCAGCAGCTTGGTAGGGGCAGAAGAAGAGACCCAGTACTTC
TRBV7-2	TRBJ2-7	13	-	-	CASSQTVSYEKYF	TGTGCCAGCAGCCAGACGGTCTCCTACGAGAAGTACTTC
TRBV7-2	TRBJ2-3	15	-	TRBD1	CASSVRGQGADTQYF	TGTGCCAGCAGCGTCAGGGGACAGGGAGCAGATACGCAGTATTTT
TRBV10-1	TRBJ2-3	16	few	-	CASSGGSQKSTDTQYF	TGCGCCAGCAGTGGGGGCAGCCAAAAGAGCACAGATACGCAGTATTTT
TRBV29-1	TRBJ2-7	13	few	TRBD1	CSVEGTGTYEQYF	TGCAGCGTCGAGGGGACAGGGACATACGAGCAGTACTTC
TRBV7-2	TRBJ2-5	16	-	-	CASSLERFGSAETQYF	TGTGCCAGCAGCTTGGAGCGGTTCGGGAGCGCAGAGACCCAGTACTTC
TRBV5-1	TRBJ1-6	14	-	TRBD1	CASQGQEYNSPLHF	TGCGCCAGCCAGGGACAGGAGTATAATTCACCCCTCCACTTT
TRBV4-3	TRBJ2-7	15	few	TRBD1	CASSPGTGDSYEQYF	TGCGCCAGCAGCCCTGGGACAGGAGACTCCTACGAGCAGTACTTC
TRBV27	TRBJ1-4	18	-	-	CASSLGPSRVTNNEKLFF	TGTGCCAGCAGTTTGGGACCTAGCCGGGTTACGAATAATGAAAAACTGTTTTTT
TRBV5-1	TRBJ2-2	14	many	-	CASSSASNTGELFF	TGCGCCAGCAGCTCGGCCAGTAACACCGGGGAGCTGTTTTTT
TRBV5-6	TRBJ2-1	13	many	-	CASSLVSSTEQFF	TGTGCCAGCAGCTTGGTTTCGTCGACAGAGCAGTTCTTC
TRBV7-2	TRBJ1-2	16	-	-	CASSTPWGGADYGYTF	TGTGCCAGCAGCACCCCATGGGGGGGGGCTGACTATGGCTACACCTTC
TRBV7-2	TRBJ2-7	14	few	-	CASSPTGLSYEQYF	TGTGCCAGCAGCCCAACAGGCCTCTCCTACGAGCAGTACTTC
TRBV18	TRBJ2-7	15	few	TRBD2	CASSPTGTSRYEQYF	TGTGCCAGCTCACCTACCGGGACTAGTCGCTACGAGCAGTACTTC